This T cell receptor (beta chain) was sequenced during a study of glioma-infiltrating T cells. TCR alpha and beta CDR3 regions were amplified from RNA using iRepertoire nested multiplex PCR. MiXCR was run by TCRdb on the multiplex PCR reads, yielding one entry per CDR3 protein. The sample holds around 150,000 distinct CDR3 sequences; 30% to 40% are singletons and the top ten take about a fifth. This CDR3 has 13 amino acids. Germline V CDR1 and CDR2: SEHNR, FQNEAQ (reference sequence). V lost 5 bases and J 2 bases, leaving 4 bases between the germline ends. The sequence was collected from a human donor with low-grade glioma or glioblastoma, undergoing nonglioma brain surgery, or in good health (not recorded which). Sequenced input: glioma tissue, nonneoplastic brain tissue, or PBMCs (not recorded which). The gene calls are TRBV7-9 and TRBJ2-6, with D unresolved. CDR3 residues: CASSHTGANVLTF. The DNA for the CDR3 is TGTGCCAGCAGCCACACTGGGGCCAACGTCCTGACTTTC.